What follows are 31 T cell receptor beta chains derived from one specimen sequenced in a study of blood T cells in healthy people across ages. The use of a sample-barcoded 5' primer and a J-beta primer mix characterized a second PCR of about 7 to 12 cycles. TCRdb itself ran the 5' RACE reads through MiXCR, one entry per CDR3 protein. The sample has hundreds of thousands of distinct CDR3 sequences, 35% to 40% seen once. The material sequenced was blood. Source of these receptors: a man aged 18 to 30 in good health.

Only one count was recorded for this clonotype. The CDR3 here is CASRKVSGGVKETQYF. CDR3 sequence (DNA): TGTGCCAGCAGAAAAGTAAGCGGAGGGGTGAAAGAGACCCAGTACTTC. The gene calls are TRBV6-5 and TRBJ2-5, with TRBD2 as a possible D gene (6 bases). The germline V gene has CDR1 MNHEY and CDR2 SVGAGI. CDR3 length: 16 amino acids. Trimming removed 6 bases at V and 3 bases at J, with 20 bases between.

This chain links TRBV9 with TRBJ2-7; 8 positions match TRBD2. CDR3 length: 15 amino acids. Germline CDR1 is SGDLS and CDR2 is YYNGEE. V gave up 4 bases and J gave up 4 bases; unmatched junction bases: 10. CDR3 region: CASSPIAGRRYEQYF. CDR3 coding DNA: TGTGCCAGCAGCCCAATAGCGGGGCGGCGGTACGAGCAGTACTTC.

To note about this clonotype: This may stem from a read error, because a much larger clone lies one nucleotide away. The chain has TRBV7-2 and TRBJ2-3, with 9 bases lining up with TRBD2. The V gene's germline CDR1 is SGHTA and CDR2 FQGNSA. With 5 bases clipped from V and 8 bases from J, the junction kept 8 bases outside the gene matches. The CDR3 length is 14 residues. DNA for the CDR3: TGTGCCAGCAGCGTAGAGGGACTAGCCCCTACGCAGTATTTT. Its translation is CASSVEGLAPTQYF.

This clonotype was observed a few times. The chain recombines TRBV18 with TRBJ2-5; D may correspond to TRBD1 or TRBD2 (6 bases each). The length of the CDR3 is 14 residues. V was clipped by 4 bases and J by 2 bases, with 11 bases between them. CDR1 is KGHSH and CDR2 is LQKENI in the germline V gene. CDR3 protein: CASSRRDIQETQYF. The CDR3 coding sequence is TGTGCCAGCTCACGGCGGGACATACAAGAGACCCAGTACTTC.

On this clonotype: Given a much more abundant clone one base away, this may be a read error. This sequence joins TRBV20-1 and TRBJ2-5, with TRBD1 identical over 9 bases. The J segment lost 11 bases and the V segment lost 0 bases, leaving 16 bases of the junction unmatched. This CDR3 has 16 amino acids. Germline V gene sequence: CDR1 DFQATT, CDR2 SNEGSKA (reference sequence). CDR3 protein: CSARDPGQGHYNEQYF. For the CDR3, the DNA is TGCAGTGCTAGAGATCCGGGACAGGGCCACTACAATGAGCAGTACTTC.

Ten or more counts support this clonotype. This chain joins TRBV5-1 and TRBJ1-2, with 12 bases matching TRBD1. Germline trimming cut 2 bases from V and 4 bases from J; bases unmatched to any gene: 3. The CDR3 is 15 amino acids. The V gene's germline CDR1 is SGHRS and CDR2 YFSETQ. DNA for the CDR3: TGCGCCAGCAGCTTCGGGACAGGGGGCGGCTATGGCTACACCTTC. Its protein product is CASSFGTGGGYGYTF.

With regard to this clonotype: A single base separates this from a much larger clone, so it may be a read error. This rearrangement joins TRBV6-5 to TRBJ1-2, with 9 bases that match TRBD1. CDR3 length: 13 amino acids. The germline V gene has CDR1 MNHEY and CDR2 SVGAGI. Here the CDR3 DNA reads TGTGCCAGCAGTTATACAGGGGGCGATGGCCACACCTTC. Translation: CASSYTGGDGHTF.

This clonotype was found many times. The gene calls are TRBV12-3 or TRBV12-4 and TRBJ2-7, with 10 bases aligning to TRBD2. With V trimmed by 6 bases and J by 0 bases, 5 bases remained unmatched. This CDR3 spans 15 amino acids. In nucleotides, the CDR3 is TGTGCCAGCAGAGAATCTAGCGGGAGCTCCTACGAGCAGTACTTC. As protein: CASRESSGSSYEQYF.

This clonotype came up many times. The genes are TRBV12-3 or TRBV12-4 and TRBJ2-5; 8 bases are shared with TRBD2. The CDR3 sequence is 16 residues long. The V segment lost 7 bases and the J segment 3 bases; nucleotides outside the gene matches: 13. Here the CDR3 reads CASTQGLERAEETQYF. DNA for the CDR3: TGTGCCAGCACTCAGGGACTAGAAAGGGCTGAAGAGACCCAGTACTTC.

The CDR3 nucleotides are TGTGCCAGCAGCTTGGGGACAGGGGCCCACACAGATACGCAGTATTTT. Its protein product is CASSLGTGAHTDTQYF. The chain couples TRBV5-6 to TRBJ2-3; 9 bases align to TRBD1. Germline V gene lookup returns CDR1 SGHDT and CDR2 YYEEEE. This CDR3 is built from 16 residues. Losses at the gene ends were 0 bases for V and 2 bases for J; bases not matched to a gene: 4.

The chain has TRBV12-3 or TRBV12-4 and TRBJ2-3; 9 bases agree with TRBD2. This CDR3 region has 18 residues. The V segment lost 7 bases and the J segment 4 bases; nucleotides outside the gene matches: 18. CDR3 sequence (DNA): TGTGCCAGCATACCGGAGGATAGCGGGGGATCGAGAGCAGATACGCAGTATTTT. This sequence encodes CASIPEDSGGSRADTQYF.

The chain uses TRBV12-3 or TRBV12-4 and TRBJ2-1; D possibly uses TRBD1 or TRBD2 (5 bases each). V was shortened by 4 bases and J by 2 bases, with 9 bases between the two germline ends. This CDR3 comprises 14 residues. The chain's CDR3 is CASSSMGPYNEQFF. CDR3 DNA: TGTGCCAGCAGTTCCATGGGACCCTACAATGAGCAGTTCTTC.

This clonotype was recorded many times. The chain uses TRBV12-3 or TRBV12-4 and TRBJ2-1; D gene ambiguous. The V end was cut by 7 bases, the J end by 5 bases, with 6 bases between. The CDR3 loop spans 11 amino acids. The CDR3 spells CASTRNNEQFF. CDR3 coding DNA: TGTGCCAGCACACGGAACAATGAGCAGTTCTTC.

The chain is built from TRBV12-3 or TRBV12-4 and TRBJ1-2; 10 bases are shared with TRBD1. With 5 bases clipped from V and 8 bases from J, the junction kept 8 bases outside the gene matches. CDR3 length: 14 residues. The CDR3 region is CASSRDRGLRGYTF. The DNA for the CDR3 is TGTGCCAGCAGTCGAGACAGGGGGCTACGCGGCTACACCTTC.

This clonotype was observed many times. The genes are TRBV12-3 or TRBV12-4 and TRBJ2-7; the D is unclear. V was trimmed by 6 bases and J by 6 bases, leaving 12 bases between them. CDR3 length equals 12 residues. The DNA of the CDR3 is TGTGCCAGCAGCCTAAAGGGTCCCGAGCAGTACTTC. Its protein is CASSLKGPEQYF.

This clonotype was counted many times. The chain links TRBV6-5 to TRBJ1-1; 7 nucleotides align to TRBD1. The germline V gene has CDR1 MNHEY and CDR2 SVGAGI. CDR3 length: 16 amino acids. Trimming cost V 2 bases and J 7 bases; bases outside gene matches: 13. CDR3 region: CASSYRDLRQGNEAFF. CDR3 sequence (DNA): TGTGCCAGCAGTTACCGAGACCTCCGACAGGGTAATGAAGCTTTCTTT.

The chain recombines TRBV9 with TRBJ1-2; D gene ambiguous. The V gene lost 3 bases and the J gene lost 2 bases, with 8 bases spanning the gap. The CDR3 runs 13 residues. Germline CDR1 reads SGDLS; CDR2 reads YYNGEE. The CDR3 here is CASSARLNYGYTF. The DNA for the CDR3 is TGTGCCAGCAGCGCCCGATTGAACTATGGCTACACCTTC.

The J gene is TRBJ2-5, the V gene TRBV7-9, with D unresolved. Germline values: CDR1 SEHNR, CDR2 FQNEAQ (reference sequence). The germline V and J ends were trimmed by 1 base and 1 base, with 10 bases remaining between them. The CDR3 length is 15 residues. The CDR3 region has the DNA TGTGCCAGCAGCTTAGGGACCGACCCCCAAGAGACCCAGTACTTC. Amino acid sequence: CASSLGTDPQETQYF.

The gene calls are TRBV6-2 or TRBV6-3 and TRBJ2-5; TRBD1 matches at 9 bases. Near its end, the DNA agrees better with TRBJ2-1, so the J call may be wrong. This CDR3 has 13 residues. The germline gives CDR1 MNHEY, CDR2 SVGEGT. The CDR3 loop is CASRRQGEETQFF. The CDR3 bases are TGTGCCAGCAGAAGACAGGGGGAAGAGACCCAGTTCTTC.

This clonotype has ten or more counts. V usage is TRBV7-2 and J usage is TRBJ2-3; D might be TRBD1 or TRBD2, each matching 6 bases. This CDR3 has 17 amino acids. Trimming took 1 base from V and 6 from J, leaving 20 bases between them. The germline CDR1 and CDR2 sequences are SGHTA and FQGNSA. As DNA, the CDR3 is TGTGCCAGCAGCTTAGGAACGGGGGCGGGGATTGGGGATACGCAGTATTTT. Encoded protein: CASSLGTGAGIGDTQYF.

This clonotype came up a few times. The chain combines TRBV20-1 with TRBJ1-1; possibly TRBD1 for D (5 bases). CDR3 length: 14 residues. V dropped 3 bases and J dropped 1 base, with 12 bases sitting between them. The germline gives CDR1 DFQATT, CDR2 SNEGSKA (reference sequence). The CDR3 loop is CSARADTANTEAFF. The CDR3 DNA is TGCAGTGCTAGGGCGGACACCGCGAACACTGAAGCTTTCTTT.

The chain is built from TRBV12-3 or TRBV12-4 and TRBJ2-6; 7 positions agree with TRBD2. The CDR3 sequence is 17 residues long. The V gene end was trimmed by 6 bases and the J gene end by 1 base; junction bases not matched to a gene: 9. The CDR3 DNA sequence: TGTGCCAGCAGGACTACGGGAGGTCCTTCTGGGGCCAACGTCCTGACTTTC. Translating gives CASRTTGGPSGANVLTF.

The table lists this clonotype with many counts. The chain carries TRBV12-3 or TRBV12-4 and TRBJ1-2; D is unresolved. This CDR3 comprises 14 residues. Trimming pared 6 bases from V and 4 bases from J, leaving 15 bases between. The CDR3 nucleotides are TGTGCCAGCAGCCCTCCCGGCAGAATCTATGGCTACACCTTC. Encoded protein: CASSPPGRIYGYTF.

There are a few counts of this clonotype. The chain couples TRBV6-1 to TRBJ2-6, with 7 bases that match TRBD1. The CDR3 covers 17 residues. Trimming cost V 4 bases and J 0 bases; bases outside gene matches: 6. CDR1 is MNHNS, CDR2 SASEGT, per germline. The CDR3 spells CASSGQGTSSGANVLTF. The CDR3 DNA is TGTGCCAGCAGTGGACAGGGTACGAGCTCTGGGGCCAACGTCCTGACTTTC.

The chain couples TRBV12-3 or TRBV12-4 to TRBJ1-1; D gene ambiguous. V was cut by 5 bases and J by 7 bases, with 14 bases left in between. This CDR3 is built from 13 residues. CDR3 sequence reads: CASSRETAGEAFF. Written as DNA, the CDR3 is TGTGCCAGCAGTCGGGAGACCGCGGGTGAAGCTTTCTTT.

This clonotype was counted ten times or more. The gene calls are TRBV12-3 or TRBV12-4 and TRBJ2-1, with 9 bases that match TRBD1. The junction had 6 bases not matched to a gene; V was cut back by 3 bases and J by 12 bases. The CDR3 sequence is 13 residues long. This CDR3 is CASSLDRGIGQFF. CDR3 coding DNA: TGTGCCAGCAGTTTGGACAGGGGTATAGGGCAGTTCTTC.

This clonotype was counted a single time. This may stem from a read error, because a much larger clone lies one nucleotide away. The chain joins TRBV5-1 to TRBJ2-3, with 8 bases matching TRBD1. The CDR3 spans 16 residues. Germline values: CDR1 SGHRS, CDR2 YFSETQ. CDR3 region: CTSSLGYRGSTDTQYF. The CDR3 DNA reads TGCACCAGCAGCTTGGGGTACAGGGGGAGCACAGATACGCAGTATTTT.

This clonotype was recorded a few times. V and J are TRBV12-3 or TRBV12-4 and TRBJ2-4, with 11 positions matching TRBD2. Trimming removed 4 bases from V and 6 bases from J; junction bases left unmatched: 2. The CDR3 length is 14 residues. The CDR3 loop reads CASSSLAGGNIQYF. The CDR3 nucleotides read TGTGCCAGCAGTTCCCTAGCGGGGGGAAACATTCAGTACTTC.

This clonotype was recorded many times. V is TRBV7-9 and J is TRBJ2-3, with D possibly being TRBD1 (6 bases). Trimming removed 3 bases at V and 0 bases at J, with 10 bases between. CDR1 SEHNR and CDR2 FQNEAQ come from the germline V gene (reference sequence). This CDR3 comprises 15 residues. The CDR3 loop is CASSFGQPSTDTQYF. The CDR3 DNA is TGTGCCAGCAGCTTTGGACAGCCTAGCACAGATACGCAGTATTTT.

The chain combines TRBV2 with TRBJ1-5; D is possibly TRBD1 (6 bases). The germline V gene has CDR1 SNHLY and CDR2 FYNNEI. Trimming cost V 7 bases and J 4 bases, with 17 bases left between them. The CDR3 has 15 amino acids. The CDR3 loop is CASKDPSGTNQPQHF. DNA for the CDR3: TGTGCCAGCAAGGACCCCTCAGGGACAAATCAGCCCCAGCATTTT.

This sequence joins TRBV7-2 and TRBJ1-2; tentative D call: TRBD1 (6 bases). CDR1 is SGHTA, CDR2 FQGNSA, per germline. This CDR3 is built from 15 residues. Trimming removed 2 bases at V and 3 bases at J, with 13 bases between. CDR3 residues: CTSSLQQGIHYGYTF. The CDR3 nucleotides read TGTACCAGCAGCTTACAACAGGGTATTCACTATGGCTACACCTTC.